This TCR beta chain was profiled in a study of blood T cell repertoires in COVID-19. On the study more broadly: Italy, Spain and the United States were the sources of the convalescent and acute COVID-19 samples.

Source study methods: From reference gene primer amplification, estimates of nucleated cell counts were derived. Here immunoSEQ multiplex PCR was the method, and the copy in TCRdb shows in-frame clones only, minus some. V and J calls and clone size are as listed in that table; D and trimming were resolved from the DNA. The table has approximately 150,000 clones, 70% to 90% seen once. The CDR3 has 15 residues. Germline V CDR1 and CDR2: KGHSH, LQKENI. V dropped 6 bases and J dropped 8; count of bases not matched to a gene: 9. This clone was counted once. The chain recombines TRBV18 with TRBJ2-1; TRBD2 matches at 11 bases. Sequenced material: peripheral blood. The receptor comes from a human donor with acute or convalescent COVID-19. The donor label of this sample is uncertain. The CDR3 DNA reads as TGTGCCAGCTCTCTAATTAGCGGGGGGGCGCATGAGCAGTTCTTC. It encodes CASSLISGGAHEQFF.